This TCR beta chain was recovered during a study of identifying expanded T cells in peripheral blood. The repertoire was sequenced with immunoSEQ multiplex PCR; TCRdb's copy has only in-frame clones and lacks some. The profile shows over 90,000 clones, approximately 90% of them singletons. Trimming shortened V by 5 bases and J by 3 bases, and 19 bases separated the two germline ends. CDR3 length equals 16 residues. Germline values: CDR1 SEHNR, CDR2 FQNEAQ (reference sequence). Healthy donors had no documented immune events, such as infections, while sampled. The chain joins TRBV7-9 to TRBJ1-1, with D tentatively TRBD1 (5 bases). The specimen sequenced was blood. This sequence originates from a person aged 18 to 75 in good health. CDR3 sequence reads: CASSRAGRGPYTEAFF. Written as DNA, the CDR3 is TGTGCCAGCAGCCGGGCCGGGAGGGGACCCTACACTGAAGCTTTCTTT.